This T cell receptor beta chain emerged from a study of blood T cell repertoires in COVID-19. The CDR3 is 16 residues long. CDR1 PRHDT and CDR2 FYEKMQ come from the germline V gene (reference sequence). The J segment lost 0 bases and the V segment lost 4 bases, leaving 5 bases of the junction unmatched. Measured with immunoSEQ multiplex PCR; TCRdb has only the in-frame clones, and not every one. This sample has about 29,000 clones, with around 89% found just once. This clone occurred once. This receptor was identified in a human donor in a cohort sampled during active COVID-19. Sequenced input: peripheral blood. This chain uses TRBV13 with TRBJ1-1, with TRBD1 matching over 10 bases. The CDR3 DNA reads TGTGCCAGCAGCTGGTTCGGGACAGGGGTGAACACTGAAGCTTTCTTT. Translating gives CASSWFGTGVNTEAFF.